Following are 15 T cell receptor beta chains from one sample sequenced in a study of blood T cell repertoires in COVID-19. TCRdb keeps only in-frame clones here, not all; method: immunoSEQ multiplex PCR. The table lists about 220,000 clones, roughly 88% of them singletons, with 2% to 3% in the top ten. The sample was PBMCs or T cells enriched from blood (not recorded which). The source of these receptors is a woman aged 40 to 55 with acute COVID-19.

The sample holds one count of this clone. The V gene is TRBV9, the J gene TRBJ2-3, with 10 nucleotides matching TRBD1. V trimming: 4 bases; J trimming: 7 bases; junction bases outside the gene matches: 9. The CDR3 consists of 15 residues. The germline CDR1 and CDR2 sequences are SGDLS and YYNGEE. CDR3 sequence: CASSLGDRGWNTQYF. CDR3 nucleotides: TGTGCCAGCAGCTTGGGGGACAGGGGTTGGAATACGCAGTATTTT. Drawing the rest from reference TRBV9 and TRBJ2-3, the complete variable domain is DSGVTQTPKHLITATGQRVTLRCSPRSGDLSVYWYQQSLDQGLQFLIQYYNGEERAKGNILERFSAQQFPDLHSELNLSSLELGDSALYFCASSLGDRGWNTQYFGPGTRLTVL.

V gene TRBV6-2 or TRBV6-3 combines with J gene TRBJ1-2, with TRBD1 identical over 8 bases. The CDR3 contains 15 residues. The V and J ends lost 2 bases and 3 bases, in that order; junction bases with no gene match: 5. Germline CDR1 MNHEY, CDR2 SVGEGT. DNA for the CDR3: TGTGCCAGCAGTTACCAGGGGGCTCAAGACTATGGCTACACCTTC. It codes for CASSYQGAQDYGYTF.

This clone was seen just once. This sequence joins TRBV3-1 (or the pseudogene TRBV3-2) and TRBJ1-1; TRBD1 is a possible D gene (6 bases). CDR1 is LGHDT, CDR2 YNNKEL, per germline (reference sequence). The CDR3 runs 18 residues. Trimming removed 2 bases from V and 4 bases from J, with 23 bases in between. The DNA for the CDR3 is TGTGCCAGCAGCCAATTATCCCCGACAGGAGTGCGGATCACTGAAGCTTTCTTT. Translating it yields CASSQLSPTGVRITEAFF.

This clone was detected only once. The chain recombines TRBV19 with TRBJ1-6; TRBD1 is a possible D gene (5 bases). Trimming stripped 3 bases from V and 6 bases from J, with 12 bases between. The CDR3 totals 15 residues. Germline assignment: CDR1 LNHDA and CDR2 SQIVND (reference sequence). The CDR3 loop reads CASSIIRAANSPLHF. Here the CDR3 DNA reads TGTGCCAGTAGTATCATCAGGGCCGCTAATTCACCCCTCCACTTT.

The rearrangement joins TRBV12-3 or TRBV12-4 to TRBJ1-2, with TRBD1 matching 8 bases. This CDR3 comprises 13 residues. V gave up 6 bases and J gave up 4 bases; unmatched junction bases: 4. CDR3 amino acids: CASRQTGVYGYTF. The CDR3, as DNA: TGTGCCAGCAGACAGACAGGGGTCTATGGCTACACCTTC.

This clone was observed a single time. J is TRBJ1-5 and V is TRBV25-1; possible D gene TRBD1, 6 bases. Looked up from germline, CDR1 is MGHDK and CDR2 is SYGVNS. The CDR3 covers 16 residues. V gave up 3 bases and J gave up 0 bases, with 12 bases separating them. The CDR3: CASSDPDSYSNQPQHF. CDR3 DNA: TGTGCCAGCAGTGACCCGGACAGTTATAGCAATCAGCCCCAGCATTTT.

The chain links TRBV5-1 to TRBJ2-2; the D gene is possibly TRBD2 (5 bases). Deletions cut 4 bases from V and 7 bases from J, with 17 bases between. The CDR3 sequence is 15 residues long. Germline V gives CDR1 SGHRS, CDR2 YFSETQ. CDR3 coding DNA: TGCGCCAGCAGCAAGAACTCACCCGCGGGCGGGGAGCTGTTTTTT. Its translation: CASSKNSPAGGELFF.

The chain combines TRBV7-9 with TRBJ2-3; D is perhaps TRBD2 (6 bases). CDR3 length: 19 residues. CDR1 and CDR2 (germline): SEHNR, FQNEAQ (reference sequence). The V end was cut by 5 bases, the J end by 4 bases, with 28 bases between. This CDR3 reads CASSEGIYSGKSGADTQYF. The CDR3 nucleotides are TGTGCCAGCAGCGAAGGGATTTATTCAGGGAAGTCGGGGGCAGATACGCAGTATTTT.

This rearrangement joins TRBV19 to TRBJ2-7; the match to TRBD1 covers 7 bases. Germline assignment: CDR1 LNHDA and CDR2 SQIVND (reference sequence). Unmatched junction bases numbered 8, after V lost 3 bases and J lost 6 bases. This CDR3 region has 14 residues. The CDR3 bases are TGTGCCAGTAGTATCTTTGGACAGGCTGGCGAGCAGTACTTC. It codes for CASSIFGQAGEQYF.

This clone was observed a handful of times. The chain is built from TRBV5-4 and TRBJ2-3; possible D gene TRBD1, 6 bases. Germline CDR1 reads SGHNT; CDR2 reads YYREEE (reference sequence). This CDR3 spans 15 amino acids. V lost 5 bases and J lost 4, with 17 bases in between. The CDR3 here is CASSLPGTSPDTQYF. The CDR3 nucleotides are TGTGCCAGCAGTCTCCCCGGGACAAGCCCAGATACGCAGTATTTT.

The chain carries TRBV5-6 and TRBJ2-5, with D possibly being TRBD2 (6 bases). The CDR3 totals 12 residues. V was pared by 2 bases and J by 9 bases, with 11 bases between. The germline gives CDR1 SGHDT, CDR2 YYEEEE. The CDR3 reads CASSLQSGAQYF. The CDR3 nucleotides are TGTGCCAGCAGCTTACAGTCGGGGGCCCAGTACTTC.

This chain uses TRBV6-5 with TRBJ1-6, with TRBD1 identical over 7 bases. Germline CDR1 reads MNHEY; CDR2 reads SVGAGI. After removal of 6 bases from V and 5 bases from J, the junction contained 4 bases not matched to a gene. The CDR3 spans 14 residues. The CDR3 spells CASSFTGDNSPLHF. In DNA, the CDR3 is TGTGCCAGCAGCTTCACAGGGGATAATTCACCCCTCCACTTT.

The chain is built from TRBV4-1 and TRBJ2-2; 10 nucleotides line up with TRBD2. The CDR3 is 17 amino acids. Germline V gene lookup returns CDR1 MGHRA and CDR2 YSYEKL. J lost 5 bases, V lost 2 bases, and 8 bases had no gene match. The CDR3 here is CASSQTGTSVVTGELFF. The CDR3 DNA reads TGCGCCAGCAGCCAAACCGGGACTAGCGTCGTAACCGGGGAGCTGTTTTTT.

The V gene is TRBV19, the J gene TRBJ2-6; D is perhaps TRBD1 (6 bases). Germline CDR1 and CDR2: LNHDA and SQIVND (reference sequence). The CDR3 is 16 amino acids. V lost 8 bases to trimming and J lost 0 bases, with 14 bases between them. The CDR3 DNA follows: TGTGCCAGTGGGGTAGGACAGAGCTCTGGGGCCAACGTCCTGACTTTC. This sequence encodes CASGVGQSSGANVLTF. The entire variable domain, with the rest obtained from reference TRBV19 and TRBJ2-6, is as follows: DGGITQSPKYLFRKEGQNVTLSCEQNLNHDAMYWYRQDPGQGLRLIYYSQIVNDFQKGDIAEGYSVSREKKESFPLTVTSAQKNPTAFYLCASGVGQSSGANVLTFGAGSRLTVL.

This clone has only a few counts. This rearrangement joins TRBV7-2 to TRBJ2-3; the D gene is possibly TRBD2 (6 bases). Germline CDR1 and CDR2: SGHTA and FQGNSA. V lost 1 base and J 11 bases, leaving 13 bases between the germline ends. The CDR3 consists of 13 residues. Here the CDR3 DNA reads TGTGCCAGCAGCTTAGATGGATCCGGGGGGCAGTATTTT. This sequence encodes CASSLDGSGGQYF.